This T cell receptor beta chain was profiled in a study of blood T cell repertoires in COVID-19. Study-wide context: The samples span acute and convalescent COVID-19 from the United States, Italy and Spain. Sources were T cells, B-cell-depleted T cells, or PBMCs; the material itself was cDNA or gDNA.

Germline V lookup: CDR1 SGHRS, CDR2 YFSETQ. CDR3 size: 14 residues. Trimming left V 3 bases short and J 4 bases short, with 11 bases between. Original methodology: Nucleated cell number was recorded as an estimate derived from reference gene primer amplification. Only in-frame clones appear in the TCRdb table, and some are missing; sequencing was by immunoSEQ multiplex PCR. V and J calls plus clone size are reproduced from that table; the DNA served to infer D and trimming. This sample carries some 140,000 clones, 60% to 85% of them seen once, and the ten largest clones take roughly 1.5%. This TCR derives from a man at least 80 years old with acute or convalescent COVID-19. Sequencing input: peripheral blood. The chain recombines TRBV5-1 with TRBJ2-1; tentative D call: TRBD1 (5 bases). The CDR3 bases are TGCGCCAGCAGCTCTGACAGAACGTACAATGAGCAGTTCTTC. As protein: CASSSDRTYNEQFF.